The TCR beta chain described here comes from a study of a mutant IDH1 vaccine in newly diagnosed glioma. V dropped 4 bases and J dropped 2 bases, with 14 bases sitting between them. The V gene's germline CDR1 is LNHNV and CDR2 YYDKDF (reference sequence). CDR3 length: 15 residues. About this clone: No antigen is known for it.

Profiled with immunoSEQ multiplex PCR; TCRdb holds only in-frame clones, not every one. The sample gives roughly 50,000 clones, less than 85% of which show up once; 3% to 3.5% is in the top ten. As for time point: week 5, during vaccination. Each dose of the vaccine consisted of 300 ug of mutant IDH1 20-mer peptide, with topical imiquimod. The genes are TRBV15 and TRBJ2-5, with TRBD2 as a possible D gene (6 bases). The TCR sequence derives from a woman between 18 and 29 years old with glioma. Some clones in this sample may be carry-over from other donors' samples. The sample in question was PBMCs, obtained from a glioma patient whose treatment included an IDH1 peptide vaccine. This chain's CDR3 is CATSNKEGGQETQYF. The CDR3 DNA follows: TGTGCCACCAGCAATAAGGAGGGAGGACAAGAGACCCAGTACTTC.